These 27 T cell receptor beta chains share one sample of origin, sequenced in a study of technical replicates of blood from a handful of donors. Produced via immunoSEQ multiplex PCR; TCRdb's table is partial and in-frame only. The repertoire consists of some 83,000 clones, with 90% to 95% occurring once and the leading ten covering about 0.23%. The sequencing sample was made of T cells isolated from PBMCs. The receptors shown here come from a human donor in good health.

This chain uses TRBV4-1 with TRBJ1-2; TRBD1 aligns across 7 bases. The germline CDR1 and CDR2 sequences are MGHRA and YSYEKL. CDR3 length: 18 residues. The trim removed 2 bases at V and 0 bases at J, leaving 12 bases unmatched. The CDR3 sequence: CASSQRFDREEANYGYTF. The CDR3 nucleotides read TGCGCCAGCAGCCAACGCTTCGACAGGGAGGAAGCTAACTATGGCTACACCTTC.

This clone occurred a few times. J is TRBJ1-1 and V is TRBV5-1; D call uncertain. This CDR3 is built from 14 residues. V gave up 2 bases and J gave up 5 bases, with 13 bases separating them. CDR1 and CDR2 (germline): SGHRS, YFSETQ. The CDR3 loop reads CASSFKVAETEAFF. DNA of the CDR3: TGCGCCAGCAGCTTCAAGGTAGCTGAGACTGAAGCTTTCTTT.

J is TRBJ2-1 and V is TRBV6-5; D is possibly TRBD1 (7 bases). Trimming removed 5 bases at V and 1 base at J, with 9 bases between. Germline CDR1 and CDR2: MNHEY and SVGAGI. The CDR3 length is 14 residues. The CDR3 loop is CASSQGGSYNEQFF. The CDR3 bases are TGTGCCAGCAGTCAGGGGGGTTCCTACAATGAGCAGTTCTTC.

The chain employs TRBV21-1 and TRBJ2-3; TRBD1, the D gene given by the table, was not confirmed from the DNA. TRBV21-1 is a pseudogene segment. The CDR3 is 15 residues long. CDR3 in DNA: TGTGCCAGCAGCCCGACAGGGATTGGGGCAGATACGCAGTATTTT. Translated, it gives CASSPTGIGADTQYF.

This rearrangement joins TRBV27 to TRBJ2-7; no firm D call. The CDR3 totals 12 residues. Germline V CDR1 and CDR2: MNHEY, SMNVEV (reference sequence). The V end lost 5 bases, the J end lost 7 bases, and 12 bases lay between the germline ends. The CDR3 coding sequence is TGTGCCAGCAGTCCCCGGAGTAAAGAGCAGTACTTC. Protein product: CASSPRSKEQYF.

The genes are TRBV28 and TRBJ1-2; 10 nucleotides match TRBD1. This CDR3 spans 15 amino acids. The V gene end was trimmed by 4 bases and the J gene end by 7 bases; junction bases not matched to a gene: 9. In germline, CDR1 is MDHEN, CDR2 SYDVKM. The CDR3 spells CASSSAATGGSGYTF. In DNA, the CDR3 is TGTGCCAGCAGTTCCGCTGCGACAGGGGGCTCTGGCTACACCTTC.

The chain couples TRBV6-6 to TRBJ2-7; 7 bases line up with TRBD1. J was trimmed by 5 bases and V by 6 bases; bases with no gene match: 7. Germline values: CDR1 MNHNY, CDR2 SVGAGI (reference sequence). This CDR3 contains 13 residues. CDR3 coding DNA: TGTGCCAGCAGCCCGACAGGGATCCACGAGCAGTACTTC. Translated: CASSPTGIHEQYF.

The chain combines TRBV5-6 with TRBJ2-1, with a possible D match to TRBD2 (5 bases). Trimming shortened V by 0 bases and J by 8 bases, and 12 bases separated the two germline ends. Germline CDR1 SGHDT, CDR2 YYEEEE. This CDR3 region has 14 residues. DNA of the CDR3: TGTGCCAGCAGCTTGGGCCTAGCAAGAGATGAGCAGTTCTTC. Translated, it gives CASSLGLARDEQFF.

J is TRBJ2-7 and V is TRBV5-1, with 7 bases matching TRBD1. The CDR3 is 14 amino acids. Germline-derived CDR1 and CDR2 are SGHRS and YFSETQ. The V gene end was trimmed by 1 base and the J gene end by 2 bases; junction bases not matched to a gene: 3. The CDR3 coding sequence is TGCGCCAGCAGCTTGCTGGGGACAGCCTACGAGCAGTACTTC. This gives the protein CASSLLGTAYEQYF.

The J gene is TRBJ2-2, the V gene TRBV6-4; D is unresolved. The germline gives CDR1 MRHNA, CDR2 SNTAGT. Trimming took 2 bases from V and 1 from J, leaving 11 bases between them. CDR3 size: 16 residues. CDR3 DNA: TGTGCCAGCAGTGACGGCTGGCAGATGAACACCGGGGAGCTGTTTTTT. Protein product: CASSDGWQMNTGELFF.

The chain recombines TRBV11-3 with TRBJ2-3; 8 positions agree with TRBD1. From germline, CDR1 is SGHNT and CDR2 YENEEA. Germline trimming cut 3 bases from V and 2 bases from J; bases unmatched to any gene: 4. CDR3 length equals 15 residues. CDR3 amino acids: CASSFRDRTTDTQYF. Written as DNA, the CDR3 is TGTGCCAGCAGCTTCCGGGACAGGACCACAGATACGCAGTATTTT.

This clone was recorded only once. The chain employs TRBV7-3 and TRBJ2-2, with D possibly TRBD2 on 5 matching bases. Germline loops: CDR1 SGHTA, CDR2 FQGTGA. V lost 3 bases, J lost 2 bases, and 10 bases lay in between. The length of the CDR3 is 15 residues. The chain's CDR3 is CASSFFRGNTGELFF. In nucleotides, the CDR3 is TGTGCCAGCAGCTTTTTTCGGGGTAACACCGGGGAGCTGTTTTTT.

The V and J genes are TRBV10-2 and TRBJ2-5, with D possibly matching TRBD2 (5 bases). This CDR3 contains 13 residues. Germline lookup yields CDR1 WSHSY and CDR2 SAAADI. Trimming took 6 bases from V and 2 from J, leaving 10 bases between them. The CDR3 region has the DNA TGCGCCAGCAGACGGGAATTACAAGAGACCCAGTACTTC. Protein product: CASRRELQETQYF.

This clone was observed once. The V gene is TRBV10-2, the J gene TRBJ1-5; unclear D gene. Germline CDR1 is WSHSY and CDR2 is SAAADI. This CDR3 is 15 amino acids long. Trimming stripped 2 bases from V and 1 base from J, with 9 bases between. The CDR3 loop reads CASSEVSGSNQPQHF. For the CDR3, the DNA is TGCGCCAGCAGTGAGGTCTCCGGGAGCAATCAGCCCCAGCATTTT.

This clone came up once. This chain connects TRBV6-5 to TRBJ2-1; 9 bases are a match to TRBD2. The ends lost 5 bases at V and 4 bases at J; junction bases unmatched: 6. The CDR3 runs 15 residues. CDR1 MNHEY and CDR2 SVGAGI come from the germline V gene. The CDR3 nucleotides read TGTGCCAGCAGTATTAGCGGGGGACCTTACAATGAGCAGTTCTTC. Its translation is CASSISGGPYNEQFF.

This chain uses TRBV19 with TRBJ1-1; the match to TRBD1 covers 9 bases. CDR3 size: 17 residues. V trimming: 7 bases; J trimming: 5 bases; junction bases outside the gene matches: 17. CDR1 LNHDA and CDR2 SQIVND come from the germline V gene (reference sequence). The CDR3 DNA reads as TGTGCCAGTACCGGAACAGGGGGCTCGGTTTCTTGGACTGAAGCTTTCTTT. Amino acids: CASTGTGGSVSWTEAFF.

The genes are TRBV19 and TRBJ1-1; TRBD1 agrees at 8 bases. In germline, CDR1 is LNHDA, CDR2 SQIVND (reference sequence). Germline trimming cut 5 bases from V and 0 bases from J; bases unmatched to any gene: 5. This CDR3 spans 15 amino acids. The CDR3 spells CASSAQGAMNTEAFF. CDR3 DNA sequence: TGTGCCAGTAGTGCGCAGGGGGCAATGAACACTGAAGCTTTCTTT.

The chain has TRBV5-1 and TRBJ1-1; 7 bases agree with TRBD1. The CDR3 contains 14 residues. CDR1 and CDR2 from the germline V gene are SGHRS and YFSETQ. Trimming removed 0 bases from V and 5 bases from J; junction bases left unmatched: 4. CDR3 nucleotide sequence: TGCGCCAGCAGCTTGGGACAGGGAAGGACTGAAGCTTTCTTT. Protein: CASSLGQGRTEAFF. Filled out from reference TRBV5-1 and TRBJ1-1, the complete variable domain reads KAGVTQTPRYLIKTRGQQVTLSCSPISGHRSVSWYQQTPGQGLQFLFEYFSETQRNKGNFPGRFSGRQFSNSRSEMNVSTLELGDSALYLCASSLGQGRTEAFFGQGTRLTVV.

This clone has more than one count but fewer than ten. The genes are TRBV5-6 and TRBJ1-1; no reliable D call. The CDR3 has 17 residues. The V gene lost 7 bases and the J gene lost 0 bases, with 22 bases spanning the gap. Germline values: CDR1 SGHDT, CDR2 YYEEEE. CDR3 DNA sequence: TGTGCCAGCTCATATTTTCGGGTGGCCCATGTGAACACTGAAGCTTTCTTT. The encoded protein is CASSYFRVAHVNTEAFF.

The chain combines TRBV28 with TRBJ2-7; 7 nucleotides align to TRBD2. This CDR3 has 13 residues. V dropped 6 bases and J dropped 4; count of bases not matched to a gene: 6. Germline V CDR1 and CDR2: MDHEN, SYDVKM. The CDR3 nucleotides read TGTGCCAGCAGATCTAGCGGTAGTTACGAGCAGTACTTC. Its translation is CASRSSGSYEQYF.

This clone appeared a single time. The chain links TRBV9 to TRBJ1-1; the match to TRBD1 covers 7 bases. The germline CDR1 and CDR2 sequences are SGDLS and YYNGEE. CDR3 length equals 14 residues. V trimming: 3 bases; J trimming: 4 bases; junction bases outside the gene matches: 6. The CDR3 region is CASSGTGVGTEAFF. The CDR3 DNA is TGTGCCAGCAGCGGAACAGGGGTGGGCACTGAAGCTTTCTTT.

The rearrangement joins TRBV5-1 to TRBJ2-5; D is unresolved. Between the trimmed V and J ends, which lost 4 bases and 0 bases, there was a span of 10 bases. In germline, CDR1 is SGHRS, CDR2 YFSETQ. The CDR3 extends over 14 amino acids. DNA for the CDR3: TGCGCCAGCAGCATGACCGGGTACCAAGAGACCCAGTACTTC. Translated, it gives CASSMTGYQETQYF.

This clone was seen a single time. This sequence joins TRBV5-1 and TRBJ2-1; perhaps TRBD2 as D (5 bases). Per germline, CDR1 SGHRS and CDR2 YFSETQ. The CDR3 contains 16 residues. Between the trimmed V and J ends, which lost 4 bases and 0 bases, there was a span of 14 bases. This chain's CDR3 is CASSKRLGVSYNEQFF. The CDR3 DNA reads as TGCGCCAGCAGCAAACGCCTCGGGGTCTCCTACAATGAGCAGTTCTTC.

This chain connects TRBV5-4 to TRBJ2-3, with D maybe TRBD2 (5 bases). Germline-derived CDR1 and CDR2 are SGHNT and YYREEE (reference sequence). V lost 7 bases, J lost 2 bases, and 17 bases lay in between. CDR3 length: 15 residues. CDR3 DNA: TGTGCCAGCGGGCCGGAGGACCCTTTCACAGATACGCAGTATTTT. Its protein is CASGPEDPFTDTQYF.

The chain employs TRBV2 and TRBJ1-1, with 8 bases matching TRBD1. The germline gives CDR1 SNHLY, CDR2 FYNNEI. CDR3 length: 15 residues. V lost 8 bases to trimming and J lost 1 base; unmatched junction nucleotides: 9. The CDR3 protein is CASQWGGTGNTEAFF. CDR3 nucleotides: TGTGCCAGCCAGTGGGGGGGGACAGGGAACACTGAAGCTTTCTTT.

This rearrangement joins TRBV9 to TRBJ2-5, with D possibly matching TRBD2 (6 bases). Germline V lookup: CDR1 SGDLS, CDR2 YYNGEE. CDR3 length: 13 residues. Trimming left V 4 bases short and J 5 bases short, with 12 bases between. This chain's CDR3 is CASSPSGGETQYF. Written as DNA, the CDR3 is TGTGCCAGCAGCCCAAGCGGAGGGGAGACCCAGTACTTC.

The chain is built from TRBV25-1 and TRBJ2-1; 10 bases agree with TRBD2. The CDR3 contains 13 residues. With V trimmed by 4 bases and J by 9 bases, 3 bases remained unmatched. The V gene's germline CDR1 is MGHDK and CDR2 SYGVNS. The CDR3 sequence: CASSVLAGVEQFF. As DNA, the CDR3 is TGTGCCAGCAGTGTCCTAGCGGGAGTTGAGCAGTTCTTC.